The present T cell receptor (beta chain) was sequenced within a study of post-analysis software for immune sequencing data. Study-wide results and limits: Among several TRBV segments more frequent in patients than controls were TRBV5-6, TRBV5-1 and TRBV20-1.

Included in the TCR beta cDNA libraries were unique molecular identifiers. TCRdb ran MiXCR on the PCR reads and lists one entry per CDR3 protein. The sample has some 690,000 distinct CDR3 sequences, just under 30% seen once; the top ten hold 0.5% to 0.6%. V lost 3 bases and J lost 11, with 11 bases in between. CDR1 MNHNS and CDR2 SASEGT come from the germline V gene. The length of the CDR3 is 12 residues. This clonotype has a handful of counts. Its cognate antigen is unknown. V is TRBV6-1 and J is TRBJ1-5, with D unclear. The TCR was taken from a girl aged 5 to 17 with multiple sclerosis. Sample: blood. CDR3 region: CASSDYTGTQHF. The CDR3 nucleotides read TGTGCCAGCAGTGACTACACGGGAACCCAGCATTTT.